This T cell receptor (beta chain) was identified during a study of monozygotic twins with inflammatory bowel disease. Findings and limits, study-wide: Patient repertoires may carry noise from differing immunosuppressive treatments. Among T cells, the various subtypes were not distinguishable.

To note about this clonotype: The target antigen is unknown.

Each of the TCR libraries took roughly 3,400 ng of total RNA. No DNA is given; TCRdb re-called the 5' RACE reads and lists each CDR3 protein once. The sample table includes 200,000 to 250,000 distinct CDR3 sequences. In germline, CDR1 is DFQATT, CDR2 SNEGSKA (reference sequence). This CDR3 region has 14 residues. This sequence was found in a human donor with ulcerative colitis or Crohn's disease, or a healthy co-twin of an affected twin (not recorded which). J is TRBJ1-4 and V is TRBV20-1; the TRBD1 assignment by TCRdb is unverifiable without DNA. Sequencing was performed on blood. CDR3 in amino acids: CSARPTGEVEKLFF.